This T cell receptor beta chain was found in a study of radiotherapy plus CTLA-4 blockade in lung cancer. General observations from the study: Subsequent to radiotherapy plus ipilimumab, tumor-derived TCR clones underwent expansion in blood.

Germline V lookup: CDR1 SGHVS, CDR2 FQNEAQ. V was shortened by 5 bases and J by 8 bases, with 13 bases between the two germline ends. The CDR3 has 14 amino acids. Lung cancer patients with chemo-refractory metastatic non-small-cell disease were given focal radiation plus CTLA-4 blockade with ipilimumab. Points on this clone: Its antigen is still unknown.

Repertoires were generated with immunoSEQ multiplex PCR, while TCRdb's copy carries only in-frame clones and drops some. The sample yields tens of thousands of clones, roughly four fifths seen once. This chain uses TRBV7-8 with TRBJ1-6, with a weak D call TRBD1 (5 bases). This receptor was obtained from a human donor with non-small cell lung cancer whose response to radiotherapy plus ipilimumab could not be evaluated. The sequencing here drew on peripheral blood, taken from a patient treated with radiotherapy plus ipilimumab. The CDR3 DNA follows: TGTGCCAGCAGCCTGACAGTAATGTATTCACCCCTCCACTTT. Residues: CASSLTVMYSPLHF.